The 10 T cell receptor beta chains given below trace back to one sample, sequenced in a study of cytomegalovirus exposure and HLA in healthy donors. Generated by immunoSEQ multiplex PCR, the TCRdb table keeps only in-frame clones and is missing some. The sample includes some 270,000 clones, approximately 83% of them seen just once. Sample: PBMCs. These receptors all stem from a woman younger than 35 in good health and CMV-seronegative.

This sequence joins TRBV27 and TRBJ1-5; possible D gene TRBD1, 5 bases. From germline, CDR1 is MNHEY and CDR2 SMNVEV (reference sequence). This CDR3 spans 15 amino acids. The germline V and J ends were trimmed by 8 bases and 3 bases, with 17 bases remaining between them. The CDR3 nucleotides read TGTGCCAGCCGCGGGACGGCGACCTTCAATCAGCCCCAGCATTTT. This encodes CASRGTATFNQPQHF.

The V gene is TRBV27, the J gene TRBJ2-2; the match to TRBD2 covers 10 bases. Germline V gene sequence: CDR1 MNHEY, CDR2 SMNVEV (reference sequence). V lost 4 bases and J lost 1; bases outside the gene matches: 6. The CDR3 has 17 amino acids. CDR3 amino acids: CASSSRTSGLNTGELFF. The DNA of the CDR3 is TGTGCCAGCAGTTCCCGGACTAGCGGATTGAACACCGGGGAGCTGTTTTTT.

This chain uses TRBV5-5 with TRBJ1-2; 9 nucleotides agree with TRBD1. J was trimmed by 7 bases and V by 0 bases; bases with no gene match: 7. CDR3 size: 15 residues. Germline CDR1 SGHKS, CDR2 YYEKEE (reference sequence). The CDR3 DNA reads TGTGCCAGCAGCTTGGAGGACAGGGGAATTGGTGGCTACACCTTC. Amino acid sequence: CASSLEDRGIGGYTF.

The CDR3 region is CASSARLAGVGDTQYF. CDR3 in DNA: TGTGCCAGCAGTGCCCGACTAGCGGGAGTTGGAGATACGCAGTATTTT. The chain carries TRBV25-1 and TRBJ2-3; 12 nucleotides agree with TRBD2. The V gene's germline CDR1 is MGHDK and CDR2 SYGVNS. This CDR3 contains 16 residues. Trimming removed 4 bases from V and 5 bases from J; junction bases left unmatched: 7.

The chain employs TRBV6-5 and TRBJ2-3; D is unclear. The germline V gene encodes CDR1 MNHEY and CDR2 SVGAGI. The CDR3 sequence is 13 residues long. Deletions cut 0 bases from V and 6 bases from J, with 7 bases between. DNA of the CDR3: TGTGCCAGCAGTTACTCCCAGTTTGATACGCAGTATTTT. It specifies CASSYSQFDTQYF.

V is TRBV19 and J is TRBJ1-2; the D gene is possibly TRBD1 (5 bases). V lost 5 bases and J lost 5, with 21 bases in between. Germline V gene sequence: CDR1 LNHDA, CDR2 SQIVND (reference sequence). The CDR3 runs 16 residues. CDR3 in DNA: TGTGCCAGTAGTGGCCTCGGGAGGGATGGGGGGTATGGCTACACCTTC. Its translation: CASSGLGRDGGYGYTF.

The V gene is TRBV4-3, the J gene TRBJ1-5, with a weak D call TRBD1 (6 bases). The CDR3 contains 16 residues. Germline values: CDR1 LGHNA, CDR2 YSLEER. V dropped 0 bases and J dropped 1 base, with 10 bases sitting between them. The CDR3 nucleotides read TGCGCCAGCAGCCAAGATGGGGGGGCAAGCAATCAGCCCCAGCATTTT. Translation: CASSQDGGASNQPQHF.

This clone was seen just once. The chain is built from TRBV27 and TRBJ2-1; 14 bases fit TRBD2. The V gene's germline CDR1 is MNHEY and CDR2 SMNVEV (reference sequence). With V trimmed by 7 bases and J by 7 bases, 6 bases remained unmatched. CDR3 length equals 15 residues. The CDR3 loop reads CASTQGTSGSNEQFF. For the CDR3, the DNA is TGTGCCAGCACCCAAGGGACTAGCGGGAGTAATGAGCAGTTCTTC.

V usage is TRBV11-2 and J usage is TRBJ2-5; 16 nucleotides line up with TRBD2. The V gene's germline CDR1 is SGHAT and CDR2 FQNNGV. CDR3 size: 17 residues. With V trimmed by 5 bases and J by 0 bases, 3 bases remained unmatched. In DNA, the CDR3 is TGTGCCAGCAGCCGGGGACTAGCGGGGGGGCACCAAGAGACCCAGTACTTC. Amino acid sequence: CASSRGLAGGHQETQYF.

The J gene is TRBJ2-7, the V gene TRBV4-3; TRBD1 matches at 7 bases. Germline lookup yields CDR1 LGHNA and CDR2 YSLEER. The CDR3 is 15 residues long. V shed 4 bases and J 2 bases; nucleotides not matched to a gene: 8. The CDR3 bases are TGCGCCAGCAGCCCAGACAGGGTGGGAACCTACGAGCAGTACTTC. Protein sequence: CASSPDRVGTYEQYF.